Listed below are T cell receptor beta chains from one sample, sequenced in a study of cytomegalovirus exposure and HLA in healthy donors. Generated by immunoSEQ multiplex PCR, the TCRdb table keeps only in-frame clones and is missing some. The profile shows roughly 130,000 clones, about 90% of them singletons. The sequencing input was PBMCs. The source is a man aged 25 to 40 in good health and CMV-seronegative. The CDR3 runs from the conserved cysteine through the conserved F or W. The D gene is left open where the match is weak. Some rows mark clone size as missing; the rest say once, few, many or name a class of expanded clone.

abundance,d_gene,j_gene,v_gene,CDR3aa,CDR3nt
NA,TRBD1,TRBJ1-1,TRBV4-1,CASSLRTGAERNTEAFF,TGCGCCAGCAGCTTGCGGACAGGGGCCGAGAGAAACACTGAAGCTTTCTTT
few,NA,TRBJ2-4,TRBV2,CASTLDSNLAKNIQYF,TGTGCCAGCACATTGGACAGTAACTTAGCCAAAAACATTCAGTACTTC
NA,NA,TRBJ1-2,TRBV11-2,CASSLGFGGDGYTF,TGTGCCAGCAGCTTAGGTTTCGGGGGGGATGGCTACACCTTC
NA,NA,TRBJ2-7,TRBV5-1,CASSLSNSYEQYF,TGCGCCAGCAGCTTGTCAAACTCCTACGAGCAGTACTTC
NA,NA,TRBJ1-6,TRBV5-1,CASSPSISSYNSPLHF,TGCGCCAGCAGCCCGAGCATTAGCTCCTATAATTCACCCCTCCACTTT
NA,NA,TRBJ2-1,TRBV6-5,CASSYTRGPEQFF,TGTGCCAGCAGTTACACGCGGGGGCCGGAGCAGTTCTTC
NA,TRBD1,TRBJ2-3,TRBV6-5,CASSQGGTDTQYF,TGTGCCAGCAGTCAGGGGGGCACAGATACGCAGTATTTT
once,TRBD2,TRBJ2-7,TRBV6-6,CASSYPTSGSYEQYF,TGTGCCAGCAGTTACCCGACTAGCGGCTCCTACGAGCAGTACTTC
NA,TRBD1,TRBJ2-3,TRBV28,CASRLRDSPYEGTDTQYF,TGTGCCAGCAGACTCCGGGACAGTCCTTACGAGGGCACAGATACGCAGTATTTT
NA,NA,TRBJ1-6,TRBV6-1,CASSEWSQAGALHF,TGTGCCAGCAGTGAATGGTCGCAAGCAGGGGCCCTCCACTTT
few,TRBD1,TRBJ1-5,TRBV5-1,CASSLEGLDRGRNQPQHF,TGCGCCAGCAGCTTGGAAGGGTTGGACAGGGGGCGGAATCAGCCCCAGCATTTT
NA,TRBD1,TRBJ2-2,TRBV6-5,CASSRDRGSGELFF,TGTGCCAGCAGCCGGGACAGGGGGTCCGGGGAGCTGTTTTTT
NA,NA,TRBJ2-7,TRBV28,CASTLGYRGYEQYF,TGTGCCAGCACCTTGGGCTATAGAGGGTACGAGCAGTACTTC
NA,NA,TRBJ2-7,TRBV5-1,CASSLRPLLPGALSYEQYF,TGCGCCAGCAGCTTGCGCCCCCTACTCCCGGGAGCGCTTTCCTACGAGCAGTACTTC
NA,NA,TRBJ2-3,TRBV14,CASSQDHGATDTQYF,TGTGCCAGCAGCCAAGATCACGGAGCCACAGATACGCAGTATTTT
NA,TRBD2,TRBJ2-1,TRBV27,CASSPRTSGLGNEQFF,TGTGCCAGCAGTCCCCGGACTAGCGGTTTGGGAAATGAGCAGTTCTTC
once,NA,TRBJ1-2,TRBV6-6,CASVQGSESYGYTF,TGTGCCAGCGTACAGGGTTCGGAGTCGTATGGCTACACCTTC
NA,TRBD2,TRBJ2-1,TRBV6-6,CASSYNIAGRDNEQFF,TGTGCCAGCAGTTACAATATAGCGGGGCGGGACAATGAGCAGTTCTTC
NA,TRBD2,TRBJ2-1,TRBV7-9,CASSSLAGGPVEQFF,TGTGCCAGCAGCTCTCTAGCGGGGGGGCCGGTTGAGCAGTTCTTC
NA,NA,TRBJ2-2,TRBV11-2,CASSEGEGTGELFF,TGTGCCAGCAGCGAGGGGGAGGGTACCGGGGAGCTGTTTTTT
NA,TRBD1,TRBJ1-2,TRBV19,CASTPGQLDPLGYGYTF,TGTGCCAGTACCCCGGGACAGCTTGATCCTTTAGGCTATGGCTACACCTTC
NA,TRBD1,TRBJ2-7,TRBV27,CASSLYGQGAYEQYF,TGTGCCAGCAGTTTATACGGCCAGGGGGCCTACGAGCAGTACTTC
NA,TRBD2,TRBJ2-2,TRBV6-6,CAGAGGFTGELFF,TGTGCCGGGGCGGGGGGATTTACCGGGGAGCTGTTTTTT